This T cell receptor beta chain was found in a study of blood T cells in healthy people across ages. Study-level findings and limits: Unknown donor CMV status possibly confounded expanded clonotype changes. Fewer expanded clones and more diversity marked long-lived versus aged donors.

The authors ran a second PCR of about 6 to 11 cycles using a sample-barcoded 5' primer and a J-beta primer mix. TCRdb fed the 5' RACE reads into MiXCR, producing one record per CDR3 protein. Of about 1.8 million distinct CDR3 sequences in the sample, about 50% were seen once. Germline V gene sequence: CDR1 SGHKS, CDR2 YYEKEE (reference sequence). The CDR3 contains 14 residues. Turning to this clonotype: The antigen is not known. At one of its ends the junction is not consistent with the germline gene, which may arise from a read error.

The clonotype was recovered from a woman in her forties in good health. Source material: blood. J is TRBJ2-6 and V is TRBV5-5, with unresolved D. CDR3 protein: CACSRSSGANVLTF. The CDR3 DNA is TGTGCCTGCAGTCGGAGCTCTGGGGCCAACGTCCTGACTTTC. Looking up the rest from reference TRBV5-5 and TRBJ2-6 gives the full variable domain: DAGVTQSPTHLIKTRGQQVTLRCSPISGHKSVSWYQQVLGQGPQFIFQYYEKEERGRGNFPDRFSARQFPNYSSELNVNALLLGDSALYLCACSRSSGANVLTFGAGSRLTVL.